This T cell receptor beta chain was retrieved from a study of identical twins. The CDR3 extends over 18 amino acids. TCRdb used MiXCR to reprocess the 5' RACE reads, holding one entry per CDR3 protein. The sample lists approximately 890,000 distinct CDR3 sequences; more than 9% were seen once. The data also belong to a second study, concerning yellow fever vaccine responses in identical twins.

The sequence was collected from a young woman in good health. Source material: PBMCs. The genes are TRBV21-1 and TRBJ2-1; the D segment call TRBD2 is taken from the table without a DNA check. TRBV21-1 is flagged as a pseudogene. CDR3 sequence reads: CASSKGVSGGALYNEQFF. The CDR3 DNA is TGTGCCAGCAGCAAAGGGGTTAGCGGGGGGGCCCTCTACAATGAGCAGTTCTTC.